The 9 T cell receptor beta chains listed next were all sequenced from one sample in a study of blood T cell repertoires in COVID-19. Libraries were prepared by immunoSEQ multiplex PCR; TCRdb keeps only in-frame clonotypes and omits some of them. The profile shows fewer than 200,000 clones, 88% of them singletons. Input material: PBMCs or T cells enriched from blood (not recorded which). The receptors stem from a woman aged 18-29 years who had recovered from COVID-19.

The chain is built from TRBV5-1 and TRBJ2-1; TRBD2 aligns across 7 bases. Per germline, CDR1 SGHRS and CDR2 YFSETQ. The CDR3 consists of 15 residues. Trimming removed 4 bases from V and 9 bases from J; junction bases left unmatched: 13. CDR3 loop: CASSPIDAGEGEQFF. The CDR3 coding sequence is TGCGCCAGCAGCCCCATAGATGCGGGAGAGGGTGAGCAGTTCTTC.

The chain employs TRBV18 and TRBJ2-7; 11 bases are a match to TRBD2. V dropped 3 bases and J dropped 3; count of bases not matched to a gene: 4. This CDR3 contains 15 residues. The germline gives CDR1 KGHSH, CDR2 LQKENI. The CDR3 DNA reads as TGTGCCAGCTCACCCCTAGCGGGAGGAAACTACGAGCAGTACTTC. Translation gives CASSPLAGGNYEQYF.

This sequence joins TRBV4-1 and TRBJ2-2; 10 bases map to TRBD2. V dropped 4 bases and J dropped 2; count of bases not matched to a gene: 7. The CDR3 length is 17 residues. CDR1 and CDR2 from the germline V gene are MGHRA and YSYEKL. As DNA, the CDR3 is TGCGCCAGCAGCCCACCCCCTAGCGGGGGAAACACCGGGGAGCTGTTTTTT. Translating it yields CASSPPPSGGNTGELFF.

The chain links TRBV6-5 to TRBJ1-1; TRBD1 aligns across 8 bases. Trimming removed 0 bases from V and 5 bases from J; junction bases left unmatched: 5. Germline CDR1 and CDR2: MNHEY and SVGAGI. CDR3 length: 15 amino acids. CDR3: CASSYSDREGTEAFF. The CDR3 DNA sequence: TGTGCCAGCAGTTACTCGGACAGGGAGGGGACTGAAGCTTTCTTT.

V gene TRBV7-9 combines with J gene TRBJ1-1, with D uncertain. The CDR3 has 16 amino acids. Trimming pared 5 bases from V and 1 base from J, leaving 17 bases between. The germline gives CDR1 SEHNR, CDR2 FQNEAQ (reference sequence). The CDR3 spells CASSPPPRAKNTEAFF. CDR3 sequence (DNA): TGTGCCAGCAGCCCTCCTCCTCGAGCGAAGAACACTGAAGCTTTCTTT.

The J gene is TRBJ2-7, the V gene TRBV29-1, with 11 bases aligning to TRBD2. The CDR3 has 15 amino acids. Germline V gene sequence: CDR1 SQVTM, CDR2 ANQGSEA. CDR3 sequence (DNA): TGCGGAGTAGAGCTAGCGGGAGGAAGAACCTACGAGCAGTACTTC. Translation gives CGVELAGGRTYEQYF.

V usage is TRBV15 and J usage is TRBJ2-3; 11 bases match TRBD2. Germline V gene data show CDR1 as LNHNV and CDR2 as YYDKDF (reference sequence). The junction had 1 base not matched to a gene; V was cut back by 3 bases and J by 2 bases. This CDR3 has 15 residues. CDR3: CATSRGLAVTDTQYF. Here the CDR3 DNA reads TGTGCCACCAGCAGGGGACTAGCGGTCACAGATACGCAGTATTTT.

This chain joins TRBV29-1 and TRBJ1-1; D remains unclear. There are 13 residues in the CDR3. The V and J ends lost 2 bases and 5 bases respectively, with 12 bases between them. Per the germline V gene, CDR1 is SQVTM and CDR2 is ANQGSEA. The CDR3 protein is CSVETGGGTEAFF. CDR3 DNA sequence: TGCAGCGTTGAAACTGGAGGAGGGACTGAAGCTTTCTTT.

This chain joins TRBV2 and TRBJ1-1; maybe TRBD1 (6 bases). The germline V gene encodes CDR1 SNHLY and CDR2 FYNNEI. Trimming took off 7 bases at V and 4 bases at J, with 19 bases between the two ends. The CDR3 extends over 15 amino acids. The CDR3 loop reads CASIPEGGRSTEAFF. The CDR3 DNA is TGTGCCAGCATCCCAGAGGGGGGGCGAAGCACTGAAGCTTTCTTT.